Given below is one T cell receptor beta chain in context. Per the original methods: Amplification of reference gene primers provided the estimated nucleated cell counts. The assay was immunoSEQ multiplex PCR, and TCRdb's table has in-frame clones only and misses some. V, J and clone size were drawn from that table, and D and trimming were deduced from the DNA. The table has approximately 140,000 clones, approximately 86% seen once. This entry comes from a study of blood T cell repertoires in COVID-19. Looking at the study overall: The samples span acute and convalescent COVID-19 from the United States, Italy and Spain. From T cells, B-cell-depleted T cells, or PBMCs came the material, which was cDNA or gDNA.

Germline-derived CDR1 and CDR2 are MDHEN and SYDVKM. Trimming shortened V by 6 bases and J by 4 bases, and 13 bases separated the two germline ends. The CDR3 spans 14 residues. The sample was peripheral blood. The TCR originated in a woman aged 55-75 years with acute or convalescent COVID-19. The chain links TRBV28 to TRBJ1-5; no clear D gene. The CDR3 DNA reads TGTGCCAGCAGAACGGGAGGTCAGAATCAGCCCCAGCATTTT. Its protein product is CASRTGGQNQPQHF. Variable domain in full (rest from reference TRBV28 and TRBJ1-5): DVKVTQSSRYLVKRTGEKVFLECVQDMDHENMFWYRQDPGLGLRLIYFSYDVKMKEKGDIPEGYSVSREKKERFSLILESASTNQTSMYLCASRTGGQNQPQHFGDGTRLSIL.